The 23 T cell receptor beta chains listed next were all sequenced from one sample in a study of regulatory T cells in long-lasting Graves disease. With iRepertoire HTBI primers and Arm-PCR of CDR3 regions, TCR beta libraries were built. TCRdb recomputed calls from the multiplex PCR reads with MiXCR, one row per CDR3 protein. Here the sample spans 300,000 to 500,000 distinct CDR3 sequences, 20% to 25% being singletons. Time point meaning: persistent/refractory GD, antithyroid drugs over 5 years with positive TRAb. Scientists built the TCR library using RNA that was extracted from PBMCs. The source was peripheral blood mononuclear cells (PBMCs), collected when the disease was refractory, from a patient treated with antithyroid drugs. Receptors originate from a female donor with Graves disease.

This clonotype was seen at least ten times. The rearrangement links TRBV3-1 to TRBJ1-4; D is undetermined. V lost 4 bases, J lost 5 bases, and 14 bases lay in between. The V gene's germline CDR1 is LGHDT and CDR2 YNNKEL (reference sequence). This CDR3 spans 15 amino acids. CDR3 bases: TGTGCCAGCAGCCTAAGTACTGGGAAGAATGAAAAACTGTTTTTT. Protein product: CASSLSTGKNEKLFF. The full variable domain, its missing parts supplied by reference TRBV3-1 and TRBJ1-4, is DTAVSQTPKYLVTQMGNDKSIKCEQNLGHDTMYWYKQDSKKFLKIMFSYNNKELIINETVPNRFSPKSPDKAHLNLHINSLELGDSAVYFCASSLSTGKNEKLFFGSGTQLSVL.

This clonotype was counted ten times or more. This chain links TRBV12-3 or TRBV12-4 with TRBJ1-5, with a tentative D call TRBD1 (6 bases). The V gene lost 7 bases and the J gene lost 0 bases, with 13 bases spanning the gap. The CDR3 is 15 amino acids. The CDR3 region is CASTPTGISNQPQHF. Here the CDR3 DNA reads TGTGCCAGCACCCCCACAGGGATTAGCAATCAGCCCCAGCATTTT.

This clonotype has only one observation. This chain uses TRBV10-1 with TRBJ2-4; TRBD1 matches at 10 bases. J gave up 4 bases and V 6 bases, and 24 bases lay outside the gene matches. The CDR3 runs to 21 residues. CDR1 is WNHNN and CDR2 is SYGVQD in the germline V gene (reference sequence). The CDR3: CASRNLGGGQGIARRKNIQYF. The CDR3 coding sequence is TGCGCCAGCAGGAACTTAGGCGGGGGACAGGGGATTGCGAGAAGAAAAAACATTCAGTACTTC.

This clonotype appeared many times. The gene calls are TRBV6-1 and TRBJ2-7, with D maybe TRBD2 (6 bases). This CDR3 has 16 amino acids. With 7 bases removed from V and 4 bases from J, the gap between germline ends came to 23 bases. Germline CDR1 is MNHNS and CDR2 is SASEGT. The DNA of the CDR3 is TGTGCCAGCACCCCCGCCCTGGGACTGATGATGTACGAGCAGTACTTC. Translated, it gives CASTPALGLMMYEQYF.

The chain uses TRBV6-1 and TRBJ2-7; D call uncertain. This CDR3 has 13 amino acids. V lost 6 bases and J 3 bases, leaving 12 bases between the germline ends. Germline CDR1 MNHNS, CDR2 SASEGT. The DNA for the CDR3 is TGTGCCAGCAGCAAGAGACACCACTACGAGCAGTACTTC. This codes for CASSKRHHYEQYF.

This clonotype was recorded a few times. The V call is TRBV19, the J call TRBJ2-7; D may be TRBD1 or TRBD2 (5 bases each). The CDR3 has 13 amino acids. Germline lookup yields CDR1 LNHDA and CDR2 SQIVND (reference sequence). V gave up 3 bases and J gave up 4 bases, with 10 bases separating them. The CDR3 region is CASSIAGTYEQYF. CDR3 sequence (DNA): TGTGCCAGTAGTATCGCCGGGACGTACGAGCAGTACTTC.

The chain employs TRBV6-9 and TRBJ2-1, with D possibly matching TRBD2 (5 bases). Germline V gene data show CDR1 as MNHGY and CDR2 as SVAAGI. V was pared by 3 bases and J by 4 bases, with 10 bases between. CDR3 length: 14 residues. In DNA form, the CDR3 reads TGTGCCAGCAGTTACGAGAGGGCTTACAATGAGCAGTTCTTC. It yields the protein CASSYERAYNEQFF.

This clonotype has just a few counts. The chain combines TRBV6-1 with TRBJ1-1; 7 positions agree with TRBD1. The V gene's germline CDR1 is MNHNS and CDR2 SASEGT. The CDR3 covers 16 residues. With V trimmed by 6 bases and J by 0 bases, 10 bases remained unmatched. The CDR3 nucleotides read TGTGCCAGCAGACCTCAGACAGGGCCCATGAACACTGAAGCTTTCTTT. This codes for CASRPQTGPMNTEAFF.

This clonotype was recorded a few times. The chain joins TRBV7-2 to TRBJ2-2; 8 positions agree with TRBD1. The CDR3 contains 17 residues. The trim removed 0 bases at V and 4 bases at J, leaving 7 bases unmatched. The germline V gene encodes CDR1 SGHTA and CDR2 FQGNSA. CDR3 bases: TGTGCCAGCAGCTTAGCGCCCAGGGGGCTAGTCACCGGGGAGCTGTTTTTT. Translating it yields CASSLAPRGLVTGELFF.

This clonotype was counted a few times. The CDR3 sequence: CSARGEAGITDTQYF. The CDR3 region has the DNA TGCAGTGCTAGAGGAGAAGCGGGAATCACAGATACGCAGTATTTT. The V call is TRBV20-1, the J call TRBJ2-3, with 7 bases aligning to TRBD2. The CDR3 has 15 residues. Germline loops: CDR1 DFQATT, CDR2 SNEGSKA (reference sequence). With V trimmed by 1 base and J by 2 bases, 6 bases remained unmatched.

This clonotype was seen more than once but under ten times. This chain connects TRBV9 to TRBJ2-5; D assignment may be TRBD1 or TRBD2 (5 bases each). CDR1 is SGDLS, CDR2 YYNGEE, per germline. V lost 3 bases to trimming and J lost 5 bases, with 17 bases between them. The CDR3 runs 15 residues. The CDR3 here is CASSATRTPGETQYF. The CDR3 DNA is TGTGCCAGCAGCGCCACTAGGACCCCAGGGGAGACCCAGTACTTC.

This clonotype was counted at least ten times. The chain links TRBV28 to TRBJ2-4, with D possibly being TRBD1 (5 bases). Trimming stripped 5 bases from V and 2 bases from J, with 22 bases between. Germline loops: CDR1 MDHEN, CDR2 SYDVKM. This CDR3 region has 18 residues. CDR3: CASSRPVGRLETKNIQYF. DNA for the CDR3: TGTGCCAGCAGTCGCCCAGTGGGGCGCTTAGAGACCAAAAACATTCAGTACTTC.

This sequence joins TRBV12-3 or TRBV12-4 and TRBJ1-2; D gene unclear. The CDR3 contains 15 residues. Trimming shortened V by 6 bases and J by 4 bases, and 18 bases separated the two germline ends. The CDR3 nucleotides read TGTGCCAGCAGCCTCGATCGGCGAAGAGTCTATGGCTACACCTTC. Translating it yields CASSLDRRRVYGYTF.

The chain couples TRBV20-1 to TRBJ2-2; unclear D gene. Trimming took off 6 bases at V and 2 bases at J, with 7 bases between the two ends. The germline CDR1 and CDR2 sequences are DFQATT and SNEGSKA (reference sequence). The CDR3 contains 12 residues. The CDR3 DNA is TGCAGTGCCCCCCAAAACACCGGGGAGCTGTTTTTT. This sequence encodes CSAPQNTGELFF.

With regard to this clonotype: A read error is possible here, since a much larger clone lies one base away. This sequence joins TRBV7-2 and TRBJ2-5; no clear D gene. The germline V gene encodes CDR1 SGHTA and CDR2 FQGNSA. The CDR3 is made up of 16 amino acids. The V and J ends lost 5 bases and 5 bases respectively, with 21 bases between them. This CDR3 is CASSAADVRAKETQYF. CDR3 coding DNA: TGTGCCAGCAGCGCCGCGGACGTCAGAGCAAAGGAGACCCAGTACTTC. Full variable domain (missing parts from reference TRBV7-2 and TRBJ2-5): GAGVSQSPSNKVTEKGKDVELRCDPISGHTALYWYRQSLGQGLEFLIYFQGNSAPDKSGLPSDRFSAERTGGSVSTLTIQRTQQEDSAVYLCASSAADVRAKETQYFGPGTRLLVL.

This clonotype was seen repeatedly, ten times or more. The V gene is TRBV10-3, the J gene TRBJ2-5; 8 bases agree with TRBD1. With 11 bases clipped from V and 1 base from J, the junction kept 9 bases outside the gene matches. There are 14 residues in the CDR3. Germline values: CDR1 ENHRY, CDR2 SYGVKD. For the CDR3, the DNA is TGTGCCGTGGGGCAGGGGGCGGTCCAAGAGACCCAGTACTTC. It yields the protein CAVGQGAVQETQYF.

A few counts support this clonotype. The CDR3 region is CASSDSGTGLYEQYF. The CDR3 region has the DNA TGTGCCAGCAGTGACTCCGGGACAGGGCTCTACGAGCAGTACTTC. V and J are TRBV12-3 or TRBV12-4 and TRBJ2-7; 9 nucleotides line up with TRBD1. The CDR3 is made up of 15 amino acids. V was pared by 5 bases and J by 3 bases, with 8 bases of the junction left unmatched.

This clonotype was counted a few times. V gene TRBV9 combines with J gene TRBJ2-1; the match to TRBD2 covers 10 bases. This CDR3 comprises 14 residues. The germline gives CDR1 SGDLS, CDR2 YYNGEE. J lost 12 bases, V lost 4 bases, and 10 bases had no gene match. This CDR3 reads CASSQPSGSGGQFF. As DNA, the CDR3 is TGTGCCAGCAGCCAACCTAGCGGGAGTGGGGGGCAGTTCTTC.

In its sample, this clonotype was seen many times. This sequence joins TRBV5-6 and TRBJ1-1, with 8 nucleotides matching TRBD1. Losses at the gene ends were 3 bases for V and 5 bases for J; bases not matched to a gene: 3. The CDR3 is 13 residues long. Germline loops: CDR1 SGHDT, CDR2 YYEEEE. As DNA, the CDR3 is TGTGCCAGCAGCTGGACAGGGCGGACTGAAGCTTTCTTT. It is translated as CASSWTGRTEAFF.

There are a few counts of this clonotype. The gene calls are TRBV6-1 and TRBJ2-2, with unresolved D. The CDR3 extends over 14 amino acids. Germline V gene data show CDR1 as MNHNS and CDR2 as SASEGT. V shed 5 bases and J shed 1 base, with 8 bases lying between them. CDR3 in DNA: TGTGCCAGCAGTCCTGGGTGGAACACCGGGGAGCTGTTTTTT. Residues: CASSPGWNTGELFF.

The chain links TRBV20-1 to TRBJ2-4; the D is unclear. Germline V gives CDR1 DFQATT, CDR2 SNEGSKA (reference sequence). The CDR3 is 15 residues long. The V end lost 0 bases, the J end lost 3 bases, and 12 bases lay between the germline ends. The CDR3 loop reads CSARDSSGFKNIQYF. The CDR3 DNA is TGCAGTGCTAGAGATTCTTCGGGCTTCAAAAACATTCAGTACTTC.

V is TRBV29-1 and J is TRBJ1-3; D gene uncertain. The CDR3 has 15 amino acids. From germline, CDR1 is SQVTM and CDR2 ANQGSEA. V lost 5 bases and J lost 0, with 14 bases in between. CDR3 in amino acids: CSVRADGHSGNTIYF. The CDR3 DNA reads TGCAGCGTTAGGGCGGATGGTCACTCTGGAAACACCATATATTTT.

This clonotype was counted only a few times. The chain uses TRBV9 and TRBJ2-5; 9 bases map to TRBD2. CDR1 is SGDLS and CDR2 is YYNGEE in the germline V gene. The trim removed 0 bases at V and 5 bases at J, leaving 5 bases unmatched. The CDR3 sequence is 15 residues long. The CDR3 nucleotides read TGTGCCAGCAGCGTAGCTAGCGGGAATTCCGAGACCCAGTACTTC. This translates into CASSVASGNSETQYF.